Each of the 3 T cell receptor beta chains below was sequenced from the same sample in a study of Ad26.COV2.S vaccination and SARS-CoV-2 variants. Treatment: 15 to 20 received Ad26.COV2.S at low or high dose, single or two shots; roughly five received placebo; per-sample allocation not given. Each sample was drawn 63 days after the first injection (of vaccine or placebo). Libraries were prepared by immunoSEQ multiplex PCR; TCRdb keeps only in-frame clonotypes and omits some of them. The repertoire includes 450,000 to 550,000 clones, 80% to 90% of them detected once, and 1.7% sits in the top ten. This material consisted of peripheral blood, taken in a trial of Ad26.COV2.S vaccine versus placebo. The receptors were gathered from a person aged 18 to 65 who received the Ad26.COV2.S COVID-19 vaccine or a placebo.

V and J are TRBV28 and TRBJ2-4, with D possibly matching TRBD1 (6 bases). The CDR3 extends over 14 amino acids. Trimming took off 6 bases at V and 4 bases at J, with 13 bases between the two ends. Germline-derived CDR1 and CDR2 are MDHEN and SYDVKM. CDR3: CASRNGQTKNIQYF. The CDR3 DNA reads TGTGCCAGCAGAAACGGACAGACTAAAAACATTCAGTACTTC.

Worth noting for this clone: Other DNA sequences in the same sample also yield this CDR3. This chain connects TRBV7-3 to TRBJ1-2; TRBD1 matches at 11 bases. The CDR3 loop spans 14 amino acids. The junction had 6 bases not matched to a gene; V was cut back by 6 bases and J by 6 bases. The germline V gene encodes CDR1 SGHTA and CDR2 FQGTGA. CDR3 residues: CASSQSGQGDGYTF. For the CDR3, the DNA is TGTGCCAGCAGTCAATCGGGACAGGGGGATGGCTACACCTTC.

The chain recombines TRBV5-1 with TRBJ2-2; D not certain. The CDR3 contains 15 residues. CDR1 and CDR2 (germline): SGHRS, YFSETQ. V lost 3 bases to trimming and J lost 5 bases, with 14 bases between them. CDR3 residues: CASSSGLLATGELFF. In DNA, the CDR3 is TGCGCCAGCAGCTCGGGTCTGTTAGCTACCGGGGAGCTGTTTTTT.